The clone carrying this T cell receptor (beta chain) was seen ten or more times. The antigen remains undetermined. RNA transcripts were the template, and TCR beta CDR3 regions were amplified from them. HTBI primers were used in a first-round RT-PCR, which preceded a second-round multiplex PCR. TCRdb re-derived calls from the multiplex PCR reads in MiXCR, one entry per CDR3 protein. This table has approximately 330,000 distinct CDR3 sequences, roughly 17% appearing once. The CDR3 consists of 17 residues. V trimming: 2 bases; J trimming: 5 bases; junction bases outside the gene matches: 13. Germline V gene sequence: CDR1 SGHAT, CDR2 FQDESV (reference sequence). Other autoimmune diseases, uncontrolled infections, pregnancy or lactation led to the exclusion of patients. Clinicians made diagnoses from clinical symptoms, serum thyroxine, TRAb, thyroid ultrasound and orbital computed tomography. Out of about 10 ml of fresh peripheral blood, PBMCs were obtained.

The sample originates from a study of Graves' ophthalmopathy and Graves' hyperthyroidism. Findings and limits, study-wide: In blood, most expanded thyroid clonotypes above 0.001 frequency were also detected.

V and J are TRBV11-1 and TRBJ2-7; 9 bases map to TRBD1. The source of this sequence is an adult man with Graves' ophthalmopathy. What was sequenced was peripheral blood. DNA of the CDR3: TGTGCCAGCAGCTTATGGGTTGGGGGACAGGGTTTGGACGAGCAGTACTTC. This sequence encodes CASSLWVGGQGLDEQYF.